These 22 T cell receptor beta chains originate from one sample sequenced in a study of blood T cell repertoires in COVID-19. Profiling relied on immunoSEQ multiplex PCR, and the TCRdb table lists in-frame clones only, not all of them. In the table there are more than 300,000 clones, 92% of which are singletons. The specimen sequenced was PBMCs or T cells enriched from blood (not recorded which). Receptors were obtained from a woman aged 30 to 39 who had recovered from COVID-19.

V usage is TRBV28 and J usage is TRBJ2-1; 9 bases are shared with TRBD2. After removal of 10 bases from V and 8 bases from J, the junction contained 12 bases not matched to a gene. This CDR3 comprises 14 residues. The germline gives CDR1 MDHEN, CDR2 SYDVKM. The CDR3 spells CATAGTSYEDEQFF. CDR3 DNA: TGTGCCACCGCCGGGACTAGCTACGAGGATGAGCAGTTCTTC.

The chain carries TRBV28 and TRBJ1-4, with D hard to call. This CDR3 contains 14 residues. The V and J ends lost 3 bases and 8 bases respectively, with 13 bases between them. The germline gives CDR1 MDHEN, CDR2 SYDVKM. CDR3 nucleotides: TGTGCCAGCAGTTTGAGCCCCGGTTGGGAAAAACTGTTTTTT. Translation gives CASSLSPGWEKLFF.

Only one count was recorded for this clone. The chain carries TRBV6-6 and TRBJ2-1; 8 nucleotides line up with TRBD1. The CDR3 is 17 residues long. With 7 bases clipped from V and 5 bases from J, the junction kept 16 bases outside the gene matches. Germline assignment: CDR1 MNHNY and CDR2 SVGAGI (reference sequence). For the CDR3, the DNA is TGTGCCAGCAATCGGCCTTTGGAGGCAGGGGGCCACAATGAGCAGTTCTTC. This encodes CASNRPLEAGGHNEQFF.

The chain links TRBV27 to TRBJ1-6; 8 bases fit TRBD1. CDR1 MNHEY and CDR2 SMNVEV come from the germline V gene (reference sequence). J lost 8 bases, V lost 5 bases, and 8 bases had no gene match. CDR3 length: 15 amino acids. CDR3 sequence (DNA): TGTGCCAGCAGTAGGGAGATGACAGGGGATTCACCCCTCCACTTT. Translation: CASSREMTGDSPLHF.

The chain uses TRBV5-1 and TRBJ1-1; D not resolved. This CDR3 is built from 14 residues. Germline V gives CDR1 SGHRS, CDR2 YFSETQ. With 0 bases removed from V and 4 bases from J, the gap between germline ends came to 10 bases. CDR3 in amino acids: CASSLDGLSTEAFF. CDR3 bases: TGCGCCAGCAGCTTGGACGGACTGAGCACTGAAGCTTTCTTT. The entire variable domain, with the rest obtained from reference TRBV5-1 and TRBJ1-1, is as follows: KAGVTQTPRYLIKTRGQQVTLSCSPISGHRSVSWYQQTPGQGLQFLFEYFSETQRNKGNFPGRFSGRQFSNSRSEMNVSTLELGDSALYLCASSLDGLSTEAFFGQGTRLTVV.

The DNA of the CDR3 is TGTGCCAGCTCGGACAGCGAGAATCAGCCCCAGCATTTT. Residues: CASSDSENQPQHF. The chain carries TRBV18 and TRBJ1-5, with a weak D call TRBD1 (6 bases). The V end was cut by 6 bases, the J end by 4 bases, with 10 bases between. This CDR3 has 13 residues. CDR1 is KGHSH, CDR2 LQKENI, per germline.

This clone appeared a single time. This chain links TRBV6-5 with TRBJ2-1; D call uncertain. CDR1 MNHEY and CDR2 SVGAGI come from the germline V gene. Trimming removed 6 bases from V and 6 bases from J, with 12 bases in between. This CDR3 is 13 amino acids long. For the CDR3, the DNA is TGTGCCAGCAGACTCGCAATTGTCAATGAGCAGTTCTTC. Amino acids: CASRLAIVNEQFF.

The V gene is TRBV5-1, the J gene TRBJ2-7; no clear D gene. Germline V gene sequence: CDR1 SGHRS, CDR2 YFSETQ. V was shortened by 0 bases and J by 3 bases, with 13 bases between the two germline ends. The CDR3 spans 15 residues. Here the CDR3 reads CASSLASRAIYEQYF. The CDR3 DNA sequence: TGCGCCAGCAGCTTGGCCTCACGCGCGATCTACGAGCAGTACTTC.

This chain connects TRBV5-8 to TRBJ2-7; D not certain. V was clipped by 6 bases and J by 3 bases, with 4 bases between them. The CDR3 spans 10 residues. CDR1 SGHTS and CDR2 YDEGEE come from the germline V gene. The CDR3 region is CASTGYEQYF. The DNA for the CDR3 is TGTGCCAGCACAGGCTACGAGCAGTACTTC.

The V call is TRBV27, the J call TRBJ2-1; 7 nucleotides line up with TRBD2. The CDR3 covers 14 residues. With 4 bases clipped from V and 7 bases from J, the junction kept 7 bases outside the gene matches. Germline-derived CDR1 and CDR2 are MNHEY and SMNVEV (reference sequence). CDR3: CASSWSSGNNEQFF. CDR3 DNA sequence: TGTGCCAGCAGTTGGTCTAGCGGCAATAATGAGCAGTTCTTC.

The chain recombines TRBV6-5 with TRBJ1-3; a weak D match, TRBD1 (5 bases). The CDR3 consists of 11 residues. V shed 2 bases and J shed 10 bases, with 6 bases lying between them. Germline V gives CDR1 MNHEY, CDR2 SVGAGI. CDR3 sequence (DNA): TGTGCCAGCAGTTACAAGGGGACCATATATTTT. Translation gives CASSYKGTIYF.

This clone was recorded once. The gene calls are TRBV3-1 (or the pseudogene TRBV3-2) and TRBJ2-7; D ambiguous. The CDR3 runs to 14 residues. Germline V gene data show CDR1 as LGHDT and CDR2 as YNNKEL (reference sequence). V was pared by 2 bases and J by 0 bases, with 8 bases between. The CDR3 DNA is TGTGCCAGCAGCCAACAACAGAACTCCTACGAGCAGTACTTC. Protein product: CASSQQQNSYEQYF.

The chain has TRBV29-1 and TRBJ2-2; 7 bases are a match to TRBD2. This CDR3 is built from 14 residues. Germline-derived CDR1 and CDR2 are SQVTM and ANQGSEA. V lost 8 bases to trimming and J lost 3 bases; unmatched junction nucleotides: 9. The CDR3 here is CSSGGGRDTGELFF. In DNA, the CDR3 is TGCAGCTCCGGGGGAGGGAGGGACACCGGGGAGCTGTTTTTT.

This clone was detected once. Other DNA sequences from this sample encode an identical CDR3 as well. The chain couples TRBV28 to TRBJ1-2; no firm D call. Trimming took 2 bases from V and 2 from J, leaving 6 bases between them. The length of the CDR3 is 13 residues. CDR1 and CDR2 from the germline V gene are MDHEN and SYDVKM. CDR3 region: CASSLTGNYGYTF. Written as DNA, the CDR3 is TGTGCCAGCAGTTTAACGGGAAACTATGGCTACACCTTC.

This chain uses TRBV28 with TRBJ1-5, with D hard to call. V was trimmed by 6 bases and J by 1 base, leaving 13 bases between them. Germline V lookup: CDR1 MDHEN, CDR2 SYDVKM. The CDR3 length is 15 residues. DNA for the CDR3: TGTGCCAGCAGCCCGGGGTACGCGAGCAATCAGCCCCAGCATTTT. Translated: CASSPGYASNQPQHF.

This clone appeared once. This sequence joins TRBV4-3 and TRBJ1-6; D is uncertain. CDR1 and CDR2 (germline): LGHNA, YSLEER. The ends were cut back, 1 base at V and 10 bases at J, with 14 bases in the middle. The CDR3 sequence is 15 residues long. The CDR3 DNA reads TGCGCCAGCAGCCAAGGCGGGCCTTCGGGATCACCCCTCCACTTT. It translates to CASSQGGPSGSPLHF.

The rearrangement uses TRBV3-1 (or the pseudogene TRBV3-2) and TRBJ2-5, with 11 bases matching TRBD1. The germline gives CDR1 LGHDT, CDR2 YNNKEL (reference sequence). This CDR3 spans 16 amino acids. V gave up 3 bases and J gave up 1 base; unmatched junction bases: 4. The CDR3 nucleotides are TGTGCCAGCAGCCAGGGGGACAGGGGGTCCCAAGAGACCCAGTACTTC. This encodes CASSQGDRGSQETQYF.

The rearrangement uses TRBV27 and TRBJ2-2, with 7 bases lining up with TRBD1. V dropped 1 base and J dropped 4; count of bases not matched to a gene: 6. The CDR3 has 16 amino acids. CDR1 is MNHEY and CDR2 is SMNVEV in the germline V gene (reference sequence). The CDR3 region is CASSLLGTEGTGELFF. The CDR3 nucleotides are TGTGCCAGCAGTTTATTGGGGACAGAAGGCACCGGGGAGCTGTTTTTT.

J is TRBJ1-1 and V is TRBV27, with a tentative D call TRBD1 (5 bases). Germline CDR1 MNHEY, CDR2 SMNVEV (reference sequence). V lost 5 bases and J 4 bases, leaving 5 bases between the germline ends. The CDR3 runs 11 residues. CDR3 bases: TGTGCCAGCAGTAGGGGCACTGAAGCTTTCTTT. It is translated as CASSRGTEAFF.

The chain recombines TRBV2 with TRBJ1-2; D may be TRBD1 (6 bases). Germline loops: CDR1 SNHLY, CDR2 FYNNEI. V was clipped by 7 bases and J by 2 bases, with 14 bases between them. The CDR3 covers 14 residues. In nucleotides, the CDR3 is TGTGCCAGCATCTCGGGACACCTAAACTATGGCTACACCTTC. It specifies CASISGHLNYGYTF.

This chain connects TRBV18 to TRBJ1-1; 8 positions match TRBD1. The CDR3 sequence is 15 residues long. With 6 bases clipped from V and 3 bases from J, the junction kept 9 bases outside the gene matches. Looked up from germline, CDR1 is KGHSH and CDR2 is LQKENI. The CDR3 loop reads CASSRDRGLHTEAFF. As DNA, the CDR3 is TGTGCCAGCTCTCGAGACAGGGGTTTGCACACTGAAGCTTTCTTT.

The V and J genes are TRBV28 and TRBJ2-1; tentative D call: TRBD1 (6 bases). Germline V gene sequence: CDR1 MDHEN, CDR2 SYDVKM. This CDR3 is built from 16 residues. With 2 bases removed from V and 5 bases from J, the gap between germline ends came to 16 bases. Here the CDR3 reads CASSLTGTGLDNEQFF. The CDR3 DNA sequence: TGTGCCAGCAGTTTAACCGGTACAGGGCTTGACAATGAGCAGTTCTTC.